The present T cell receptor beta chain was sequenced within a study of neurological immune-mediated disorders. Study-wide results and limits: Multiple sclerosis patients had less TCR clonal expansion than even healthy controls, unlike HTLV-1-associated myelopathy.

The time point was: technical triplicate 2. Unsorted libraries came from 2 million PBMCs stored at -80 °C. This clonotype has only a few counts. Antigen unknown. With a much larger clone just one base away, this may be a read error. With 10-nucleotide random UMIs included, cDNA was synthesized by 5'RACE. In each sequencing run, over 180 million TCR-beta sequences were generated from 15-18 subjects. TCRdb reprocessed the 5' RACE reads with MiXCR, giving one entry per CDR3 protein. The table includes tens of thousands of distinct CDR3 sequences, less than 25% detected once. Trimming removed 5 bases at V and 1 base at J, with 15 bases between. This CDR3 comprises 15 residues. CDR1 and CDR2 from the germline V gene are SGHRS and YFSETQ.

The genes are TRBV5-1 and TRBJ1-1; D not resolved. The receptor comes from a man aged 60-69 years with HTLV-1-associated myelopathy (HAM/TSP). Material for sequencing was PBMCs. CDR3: CASSFSKDTNTEAFF. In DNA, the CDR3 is TGCGCCAGCAGTTTTTCGAAAGACACGAACACTGAAGCTTTCTTT.